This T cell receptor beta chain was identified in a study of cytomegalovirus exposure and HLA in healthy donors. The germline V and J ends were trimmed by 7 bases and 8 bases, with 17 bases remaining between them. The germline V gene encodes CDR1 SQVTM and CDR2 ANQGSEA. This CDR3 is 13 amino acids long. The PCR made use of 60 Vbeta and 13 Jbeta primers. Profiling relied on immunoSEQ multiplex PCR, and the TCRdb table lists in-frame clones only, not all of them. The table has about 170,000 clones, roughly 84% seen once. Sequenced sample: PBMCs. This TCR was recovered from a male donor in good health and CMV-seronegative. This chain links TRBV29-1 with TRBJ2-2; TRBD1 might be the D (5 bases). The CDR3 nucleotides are TGCAGCGCCATTGGGGCAGGATTAGGGGAGCTGTTTTTT. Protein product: CSAIGAGLGELFF.